Listed here is a single TCR beta chain. Its antigen is not known. The CDR3 has 18 residues. J was trimmed by 2 bases and V by 1 base; bases with no gene match: 6. Germline-derived CDR1 and CDR2 are KGHSH and LQKENI. The entry originates in a study of cytomegalovirus exposure and HLA in healthy donors. About the research overall: A previous analysis identified 100 million or so unique TCR beta sequences derived from roughly 190 million T cells. Study observations and caveats: A list of 150 to 200 TCR beta chains associated with cytomegalovirus was given. A further, later analysis showed that HLA-associated TCR beta chains (compared with equally common others) were more clonally expanded. In most subjects, TCR beta sequences reportedly gave accurate predictions of HLA-A and HLA-B alleles.

The PCR ran on 60 Vbeta and 13 Jbeta primers. Measured with immunoSEQ multiplex PCR; TCRdb has only the in-frame clones, and not every one. The sample holds under 200,000 clones, 65% to 90% seen once. Sequencing was done on a sample of PBMCs. The chain recombines TRBV18 with TRBJ2-7; TRBD2 agrees at 15 bases. The TCR was taken from a woman aged 45-59 years in good health and CMV-seronegative. The CDR3 loop reads CASSPRGLAGGSPYEQYF. DNA of the CDR3: TGTGCCAGCTCACCACGGGGACTAGCGGGAGGTTCGCCCTACGAGCAGTACTTC.